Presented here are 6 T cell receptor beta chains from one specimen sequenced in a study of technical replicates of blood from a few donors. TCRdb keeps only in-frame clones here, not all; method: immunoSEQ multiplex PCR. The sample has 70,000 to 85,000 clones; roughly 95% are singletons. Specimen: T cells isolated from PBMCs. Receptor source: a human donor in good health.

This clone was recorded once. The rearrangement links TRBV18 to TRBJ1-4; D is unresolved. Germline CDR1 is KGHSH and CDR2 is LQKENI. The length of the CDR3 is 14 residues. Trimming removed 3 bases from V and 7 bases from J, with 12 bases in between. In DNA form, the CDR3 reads TGTGCCAGCTCACCCCAGGCGGGCACTGAAAAACTGTTTTTT. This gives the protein CASSPQAGTEKLFF.

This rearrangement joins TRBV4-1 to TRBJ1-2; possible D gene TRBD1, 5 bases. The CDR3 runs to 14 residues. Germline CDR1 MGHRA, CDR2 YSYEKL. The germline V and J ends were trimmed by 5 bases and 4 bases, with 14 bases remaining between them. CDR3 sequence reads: CASSNISGIYGYTF. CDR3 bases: TGCGCCAGCAGCAATATCTCAGGGATCTATGGCTACACCTTC.

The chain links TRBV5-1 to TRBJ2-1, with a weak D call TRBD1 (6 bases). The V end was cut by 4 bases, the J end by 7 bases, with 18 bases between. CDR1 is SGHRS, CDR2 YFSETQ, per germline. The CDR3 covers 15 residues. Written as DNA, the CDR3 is TGCGCCAGCAGCCTCCGGGACCCCAGGGGAAATGAGCAGTTCTTC. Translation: CASSLRDPRGNEQFF.

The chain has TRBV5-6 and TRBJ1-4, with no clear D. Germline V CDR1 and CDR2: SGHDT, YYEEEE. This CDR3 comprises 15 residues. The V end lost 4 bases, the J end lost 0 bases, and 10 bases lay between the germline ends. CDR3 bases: TGTGCCAGCAGCCGGTTGGAGGCAACTAATGAAAAACTGTTTTTT. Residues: CASSRLEATNEKLFF.

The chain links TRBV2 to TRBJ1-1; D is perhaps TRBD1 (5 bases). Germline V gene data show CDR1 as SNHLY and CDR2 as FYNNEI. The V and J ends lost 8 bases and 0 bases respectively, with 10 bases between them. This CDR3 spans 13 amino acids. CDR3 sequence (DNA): TGTGCCAGCTTAACGGACATGAACACTGAAGCTTTCTTT. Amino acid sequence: CASLTDMNTEAFF.

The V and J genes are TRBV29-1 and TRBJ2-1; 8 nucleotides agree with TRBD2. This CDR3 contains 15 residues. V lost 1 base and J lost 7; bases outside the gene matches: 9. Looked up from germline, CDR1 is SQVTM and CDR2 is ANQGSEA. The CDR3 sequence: CSVEAPSGRTNEQFF. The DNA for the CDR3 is TGCAGCGTTGAAGCCCCCAGCGGGAGAACTAATGAGCAGTTCTTC.